This T cell receptor beta chain was recovered during a study of shared clonotypes between healthy human individuals. Study-wide background: The study used three CD4 naive, three CD4 memory, two CD8 naive and one CD8 memory plate per donor.

Terminally differentiated effector memory CD45RA+ cells were left out of the naive CD8 fraction, which was CD45RO-negative and positively selected for CCR7. CDR1 and CDR2 from the germline V gene are SEHNR and FQNEAQ (reference sequence). Trimming took 5 bases from V and 6 from J, leaving 16 bases between them. The CDR3 totals 15 residues. Data came from immunoSEQ multiplex PCR; TCRdb stores just in-frame clones and leaves some out. The repertoire consists of roughly 850,000 clones, with about 96% occurring once and the leading ten covering over 0.2%. The source is a man aged 25 to 45 in good health. V is TRBV7-9 and J is TRBJ1-4; D might be TRBD1 (5 bases). The specimen sequenced was naive CD8+ T cells sorted from blood. CDR3 residues: CASSHRGMGDEKLFF. CDR3 bases: TGTGCCAGCAGCCATAGGGGCATGGGTGATGAAAAACTGTTTTTT.